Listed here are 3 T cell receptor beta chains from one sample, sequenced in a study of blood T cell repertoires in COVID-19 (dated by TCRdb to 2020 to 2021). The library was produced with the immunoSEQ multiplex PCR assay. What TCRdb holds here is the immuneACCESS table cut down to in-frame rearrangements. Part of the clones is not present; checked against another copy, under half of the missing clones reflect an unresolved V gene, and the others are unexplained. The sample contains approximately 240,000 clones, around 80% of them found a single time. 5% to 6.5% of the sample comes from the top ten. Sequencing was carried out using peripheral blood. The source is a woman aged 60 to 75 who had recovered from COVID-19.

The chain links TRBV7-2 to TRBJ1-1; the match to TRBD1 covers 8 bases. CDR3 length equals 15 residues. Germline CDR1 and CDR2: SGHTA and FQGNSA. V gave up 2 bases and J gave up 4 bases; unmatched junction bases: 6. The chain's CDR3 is CASSLMATGGTEAFF. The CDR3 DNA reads TGTGCCAGCAGCTTAATGGCTACAGGGGGCACTGAAGCTTTCTTT.

CDR3 coding DNA: TGTGCCAGCAGCCCACCGAGGACTCAGGTGTACAATGAGCAGTTCTTC. Encoded protein: CASSPPRTQVYNEQFF. The chain uses TRBV7-8 and TRBJ2-1, with D perhaps matching TRBD2 (5 bases). CDR1 is SGHVS and CDR2 is FQNEAQ in the germline V gene. V gave up 5 bases and J gave up 4 bases, with 18 bases separating them. The CDR3 loop spans 16 amino acids. The variable domain in full, with the rest retrieved from reference TRBV7-8 and TRBJ2-1, is GAGVSQSPRYKVAKRGQDVALRCDPISGHVSLFWYQQALGQGPEFLTYFQNEAQLDKSGLPSDRFFAERPEGSVSTLKIQRTQQEDSAVYLCASSPPRTQVYNEQFFGPGTRLTVL.

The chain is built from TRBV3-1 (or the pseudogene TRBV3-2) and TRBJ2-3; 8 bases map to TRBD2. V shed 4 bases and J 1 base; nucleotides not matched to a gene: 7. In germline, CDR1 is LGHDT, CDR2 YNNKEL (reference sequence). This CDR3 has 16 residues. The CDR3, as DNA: TGTGCCAGCAGCCCCCCGGGCGGGGGGCGCACAGATACGCAGTATTTT. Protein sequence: CASSPPGGGRTDTQYF.